Here is one T cell receptor beta chain with its context. No antigen is known for it. This CDR3 contains 16 residues. Germline V gives CDR1 SGHTA, CDR2 FQGNSA. The trim removed 4 bases at V and 4 bases at J, leaving 9 bases unmatched. This sample was taken from a study of T cell repertoires in cytomegalovirus infection. Study as a whole: CMV epitopes in the study were HLA-C-restricted (recently identified) and HLA-B-restricted (well studied). Both CMV infection and a matching HLA type were indicated by public TCR beta signatures.

Findings and limits, study-wide: CMV carriers having the relevant HLA were flagged by cumulative public TCR beta family frequency.

TCRdb used MiXCR to reprocess the reads, holding one entry per CDR3 protein. The sample lists about 52,000 distinct CDR3 sequences; around 19% were seen once. The genes are TRBV7-2 and TRBJ1-4; 7 bases match TRBD1. The origin of this receptor is a human donor in good health (CMV status not recorded). Some clones in this sample may be carry-over from other donors' samples. The sequenced sample was CD8+ T cells from cultured PBMCs, obtained from culture after CMV antigen stimulation. The CDR3 spells CASSSRRQGFNEKLFF. The CDR3 DNA is TGTGCCAGCAGCTCCCGGCGACAGGGTTTTAATGAAAAACTGTTTTTT.